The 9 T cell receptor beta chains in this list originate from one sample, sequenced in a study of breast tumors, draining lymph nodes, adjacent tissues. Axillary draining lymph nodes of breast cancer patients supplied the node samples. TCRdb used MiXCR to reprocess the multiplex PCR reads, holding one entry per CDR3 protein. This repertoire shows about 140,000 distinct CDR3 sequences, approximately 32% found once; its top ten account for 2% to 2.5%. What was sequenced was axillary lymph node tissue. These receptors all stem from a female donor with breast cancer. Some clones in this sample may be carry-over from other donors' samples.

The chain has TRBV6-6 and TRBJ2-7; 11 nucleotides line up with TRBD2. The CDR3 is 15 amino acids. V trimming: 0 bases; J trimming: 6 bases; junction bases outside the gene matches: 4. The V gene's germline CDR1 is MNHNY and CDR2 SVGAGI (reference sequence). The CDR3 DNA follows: TGTGCCAGCAGTTACTCTAGACTAGCGGGGCTCGAGCAGTACTTC. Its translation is CASSYSRLAGLEQYF.

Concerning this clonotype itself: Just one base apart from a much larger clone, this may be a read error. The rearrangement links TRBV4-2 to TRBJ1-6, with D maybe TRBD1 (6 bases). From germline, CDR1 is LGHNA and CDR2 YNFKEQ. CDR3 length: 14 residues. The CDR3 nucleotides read TGTGCCGGCAGCGAGGGGGGCCATAATTCACCCCTCCACTTT. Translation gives CAGSEGGHNSPLHF.

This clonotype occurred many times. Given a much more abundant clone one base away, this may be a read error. Written as DNA, the CDR3 is TGCGCCAGCAGCTCGGGACAGGGGAAGGTCAAGCAGTACTTC. Translation: CASSSGQGKVKQYF. The rearrangement joins TRBV5-1 to TRBJ2-7, with 10 nucleotides matching TRBD1. Germline CDR1 SGHRS, CDR2 YFSETQ. The length of the CDR3 is 14 residues. V lost 3 bases and J lost 8; bases outside the gene matches: 8. Full variable domain (missing parts from reference TRBV5-1 and TRBJ2-7): KAGVTQTPRYLIKTRGQQVTLSCSPISGHRSVSWYQQTPGQGLQFLFEYFSETQRNKGNFPGRFSGRQFSNSRSEMNVSTLELGDSALYLCASSSGQGKVKQYFGPGTRLTVT.

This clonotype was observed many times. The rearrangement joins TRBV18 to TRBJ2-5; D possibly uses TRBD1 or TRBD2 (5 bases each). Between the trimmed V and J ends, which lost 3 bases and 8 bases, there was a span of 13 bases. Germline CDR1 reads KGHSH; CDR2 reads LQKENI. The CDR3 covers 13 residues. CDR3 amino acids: CASSPDRGATQYF. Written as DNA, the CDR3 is TGTGCCAGCTCACCTGACAGAGGGGCCACCCAGTACTTC.

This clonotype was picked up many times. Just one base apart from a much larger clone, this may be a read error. CDR3 amino acids: CASSLELEPYEQYF. The CDR3 region has the DNA TGTGCCAGCAGCCTGGAACTAGAGCCCTACGAGCAGTACTTC. The chain is built from TRBV11-2 and TRBJ2-7, with D perhaps TRBD2 (5 bases). The V and J ends lost 5 bases and 2 bases respectively, with 13 bases between them. The germline CDR1 and CDR2 sequences are SGHAT and FQNNGV. This CDR3 comprises 14 residues.

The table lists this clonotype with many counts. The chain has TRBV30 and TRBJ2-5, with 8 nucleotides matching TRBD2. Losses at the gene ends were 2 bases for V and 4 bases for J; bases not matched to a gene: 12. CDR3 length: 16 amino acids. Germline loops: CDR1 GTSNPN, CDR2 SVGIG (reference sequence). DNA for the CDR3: TGTGCCTGGAGTTTTCCCCGGGGGGGCGAGGGAGAGACCCAGTACTTC. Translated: CAWSFPRGGEGETQYF.

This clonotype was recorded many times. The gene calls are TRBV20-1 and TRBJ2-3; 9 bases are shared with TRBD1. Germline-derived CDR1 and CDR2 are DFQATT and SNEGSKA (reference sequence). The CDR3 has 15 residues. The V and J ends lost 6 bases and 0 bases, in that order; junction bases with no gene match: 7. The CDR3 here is CSAKGQGPSTDTQYF. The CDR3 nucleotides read TGCAGTGCCAAGGGACAGGGCCCTAGCACAGATACGCAGTATTTT.

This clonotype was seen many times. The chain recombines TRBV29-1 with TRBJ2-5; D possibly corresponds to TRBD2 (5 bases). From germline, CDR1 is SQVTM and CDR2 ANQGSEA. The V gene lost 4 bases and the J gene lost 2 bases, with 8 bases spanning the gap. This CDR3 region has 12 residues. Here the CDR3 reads CSVASRQETQYF. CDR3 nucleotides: TGCAGCGTTGCTAGCCGGCAAGAGACCCAGTACTTC. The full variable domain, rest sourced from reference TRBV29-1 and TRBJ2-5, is SAVISQKPSRDICQRGTSLTIQCQVDSQVTMMFWYRQQPGQSLTLIATANQGSEATYESGFVIDKFPISRPNLTFSTLTVSNMSPEDSSIYLCSVASRQETQYFGPGTRLLVL.

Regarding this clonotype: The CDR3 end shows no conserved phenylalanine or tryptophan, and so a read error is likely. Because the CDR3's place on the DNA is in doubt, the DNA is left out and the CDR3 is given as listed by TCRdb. The CDR3 protein is CASSVRTNTDTQSL. V is TRBV9 and J is TRBJ2-3. CDR1 and CDR2 (germline): SGDLS, YYNGEE. The CDR3 is made up of 14 amino acids, end residues included.